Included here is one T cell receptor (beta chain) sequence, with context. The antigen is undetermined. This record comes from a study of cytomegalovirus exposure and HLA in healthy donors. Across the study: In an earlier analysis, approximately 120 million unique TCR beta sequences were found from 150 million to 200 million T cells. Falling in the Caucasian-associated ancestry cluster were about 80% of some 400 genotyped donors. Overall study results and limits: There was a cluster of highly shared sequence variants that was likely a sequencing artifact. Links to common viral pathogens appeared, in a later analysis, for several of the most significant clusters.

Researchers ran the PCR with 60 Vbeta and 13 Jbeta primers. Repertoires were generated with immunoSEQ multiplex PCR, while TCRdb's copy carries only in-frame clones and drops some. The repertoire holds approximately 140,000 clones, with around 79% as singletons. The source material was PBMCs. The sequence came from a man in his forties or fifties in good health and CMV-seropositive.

The CDR3 bases are TGCGCCAGCAGCTTGTCGAGGAGTCAATTTAGGAACACCATATATTTT. The encoded protein is CASSLSRSQFRNTIYF. V usage is TRBV5-1 and J usage is TRBJ1-3; D ambiguous. In germline, CDR1 is SGHRS, CDR2 YFSETQ. CDR3 length: 16 amino acids. V was shortened by 1 base and J by 7 bases, with 18 bases between the two germline ends.